The 17 T cell receptor beta chains reported below all come from one sample, sequenced in a study of OX40 agonist ivuxolimab in advanced cancers. Sequencing used immunoSEQ multiplex PCR; TCRdb keeps in-frame clones, though not all of them. Of around 55,000 clones detected, about 90% appear once; the ten largest clones hold roughly 13%. The sequenced sample was CD4+ or CD8+ T cells sorted from blood, obtained in a trial of the OX40 agonist ivuxolimab. The receptors here all came from an adult with an advanced solid tumor such as melanoma, head and neck, liver or kidney cancer.

The V and J genes are TRBV5-8 and TRBJ1-1; D unresolved. The germline V gene has CDR1 SGHTS and CDR2 YDEGEE. The CDR3 length is 15 residues. V was pared by 4 bases and J by 1 base, with 14 bases between. The chain's CDR3 is CASSLDSGENTEAFF. The CDR3 DNA follows: TGTGCCAGCAGCCTTGACTCCGGAGAGAACACTGAAGCTTTCTTT.

The chain joins TRBV7-2 to TRBJ1-2; D might be TRBD1 (5 bases). V lost 5 bases, J lost 4 bases, and 11 bases lay in between. Germline lookup yields CDR1 SGHTA and CDR2 FQGNSA. The CDR3 sequence is 13 residues long. The CDR3 nucleotides read TGTGCCAGCAGCCCCTGGGACGGCTATGGCTACACCTTC. Residues: CASSPWDGYGYTF.

This clone was observed once. V gene TRBV5-1 combines with J gene TRBJ2-7, with D perhaps matching TRBD1 or TRBD2 (5 bases each). V gave up 0 bases and J gave up 9 bases, with 28 bases separating them. CDR1 is SGHRS, CDR2 YFSETQ, per germline. This CDR3 has 18 amino acids. The CDR3 region is CASSLASPAFGGPDSQYF. DNA of the CDR3: TGCGCCAGCAGCTTGGCCTCCCCTGCTTTTGGGGGACCAGACTCGCAGTACTTC.

This clone showed up just a few times. The V gene is TRBV11-2, the J gene TRBJ1-5; a weak D match, TRBD1 (5 bases). The V end lost 4 bases, the J end lost 5 bases, and 15 bases lay between the germline ends. From germline, CDR1 is SGHAT and CDR2 FQNNGV. This CDR3 has 15 residues. The CDR3 sequence is CASSSSGSGDQPQHF. CDR3 nucleotides: TGTGCCAGCAGCTCCTCAGGGTCCGGGGATCAGCCCCAGCATTTT.

Only a few counts were recorded for this clone. Other DNA sequences of this sample code for an identical CDR3. The chain joins TRBV2 to TRBJ2-7; no firm D call. The V gene's germline CDR1 is SNHLY and CDR2 FYNNEI. V lost 2 bases and J 2 bases, leaving 4 bases between the germline ends. The CDR3 is 12 residues long. The CDR3 DNA reads TGTGCCAGCAGTGAACCAACCTACGAGCAGTACTTC. Translation gives CASSEPTYEQYF.

This chain links TRBV27 with TRBJ2-7, with 8 bases lining up with TRBD2. The CDR3 runs to 15 residues. Germline lookup yields CDR1 MNHEY and CDR2 SMNVEV (reference sequence). V was clipped by 1 base and J by 3 bases; unmatched bases: 5. The CDR3 nucleotides read TGTGCCAGCAGTTTATACCCCGGGACTAGCTACGAGCAGTACTTC. It is translated as CASSLYPGTSYEQYF.

This chain links TRBV2 with TRBJ2-7; D is uncertain. V was pared by 2 bases and J by 0 bases, with 5 bases between. Germline V gene sequence: CDR1 SNHLY, CDR2 FYNNEI. This CDR3 is 13 amino acids long. CDR3 coding DNA: TGTGCCAGCAGTGAAATAGCCTCCTACGAGCAGTACTTC. Translating it yields CASSEIASYEQYF.

This chain connects TRBV21-1 to TRBJ2-3; the listed D gene, TRBD2, was not tested against the DNA. TRBV21-1 is classified as a pseudogene. The CDR3 has 14 amino acids. The CDR3 region has the DNA TGTGCCAGCAGCAAAGGGGGGGTCCGGAATACGCAGTATTTT. This translates into CASSKGGVRNTQYF.

V and J are TRBV7-2 and TRBJ1-1; TRBD1 matches at 8 bases. V shed 6 bases and J 6 bases; nucleotides not matched to a gene: 12. The germline V gene encodes CDR1 SGHTA and CDR2 FQGNSA. This CDR3 is 15 amino acids long. The CDR3 reads CASRRTWEGQAEAFF. The DNA of the CDR3 is TGTGCCAGCAGGCGTACTTGGGAGGGACAGGCTGAAGCTTTCTTT. Together with reference TRBV7-2 and TRBJ1-1, the CDR3 gives the full variable domain: GAGVSQSPSNKVTEKGKDVELRCDPISGHTALYWYRQSLGQGLEFLIYFQGNSAPDKSGLPSDRFSAERTGGSVSTLTIQRTQQEDSAVYLCASRRTWEGQAEAFFGQGTRLTVV.

The genes are TRBV9 and TRBJ1-5; 9 bases map to TRBD1. Trimming at V came to 3 bases and at J to 3 bases, leaving 4 bases not matched to a gene. Germline V gene lookup returns CDR1 SGDLS and CDR2 YYNGEE. This CDR3 is 15 amino acids long. The CDR3 sequence is CASSGTGAANQPQHF. The CDR3, as DNA: TGTGCCAGCAGCGGGACAGGGGCGGCCAATCAGCCCCAGCATTTT.

This clone qualifies as medium-sized (0.01 to 0.1%). The chain employs TRBV15 and TRBJ2-7, with TRBD1 matching 7 bases. From germline, CDR1 is LNHNV and CDR2 YYDKDF (reference sequence). The V gene end was trimmed by 8 bases and the J gene end by 3 bases; junction bases not matched to a gene: 4. The CDR3 loop spans 12 amino acids. The CDR3 DNA is TGTGCCACCCGGGACAGCCTCTACGAGCAGTACTTC. Protein: CATRDSLYEQYF.

The chain couples TRBV29-1 to TRBJ1-2, with D maybe TRBD1 (5 bases). Germline lookup yields CDR1 SQVTM and CDR2 ANQGSEA. The CDR3 spans 11 residues. Trimming took off 3 bases at V and 8 bases at J, with 10 bases between the two ends. In nucleotides, the CDR3 is TGCAGCGTTGACCCCGGGGACGGCTACACCTTC. It yields the protein CSVDPGDGYTF.

The chain employs TRBV7-8 and TRBJ2-5; a possible D gene is TRBD2 (6 bases). Trimming took off 4 bases at V and 5 bases at J, with 17 bases between the two ends. This CDR3 spans 15 amino acids. The germline CDR1 and CDR2 sequences are SGHVS and FQNEAQ. The CDR3 region has the DNA TGTGCCAGCAGCTCCCTAGTGGGGGGTGGGGAGACCCAGTACTTC. Translation: CASSSLVGGGETQYF.

V gene TRBV4-2 combines with J gene TRBJ1-1, with a possible D match to TRBD1 (5 bases). The CDR3 covers 16 residues. The ends were cut back, 1 base at V and 3 bases at J, with 15 bases in the middle. Per the germline V gene, CDR1 is LGHNA and CDR2 is YNFKEQ. CDR3 sequence: CASSQGVGEGDTEAFF. The CDR3, as DNA: TGTGCCAGCAGCCAAGGAGTCGGGGAAGGGGACACTGAAGCTTTCTTT.

The chain has TRBV19 and TRBJ1-1; D call uncertain. This CDR3 has 15 amino acids. V was shortened by 3 bases and J by 0 bases, with 11 bases between the two germline ends. Germline V CDR1 and CDR2: LNHDA, SQIVND (reference sequence). The CDR3 region has the DNA TGTGCCAGTAGTATTGGGCGGCTCTTGAACACTGAAGCTTTCTTT. It codes for CASSIGRLLNTEAFF. Together with reference TRBV19 and TRBJ1-1, the CDR3 gives the full variable domain: DGGITQSPKYLFRKEGQNVTLSCEQNLNHDAMYWYRQDPGQGLRLIYYSQIVNDFQKGDIAEGYSVSREKKESFPLTVTSAQKNPTAFYLCASSIGRLLNTEAFFGQGTRLTVV.

The J gene is TRBJ1-2, the V gene TRBV7-9, with 7 positions matching TRBD1. The CDR3 has 13 amino acids. Germline CDR1 is SEHNR and CDR2 is FQNEAQ (reference sequence). V lost 11 bases to trimming and J lost 4 bases; unmatched junction nucleotides: 10. DNA for the CDR3: TGTGCCTCGCACTCGACAGGGTTCTATGGCTACACCTTC. Its translation is CASHSTGFYGYTF.

The V call is TRBV7-9, the J call TRBJ2-1; the D gene is possibly TRBD2 (7 bases). The CDR3 runs to 15 residues. The germline V gene has CDR1 SEHNR and CDR2 FQNEAQ (reference sequence). V shed 1 base and J shed 7 bases, with 14 bases lying between them. The CDR3 DNA is TGTGCCAGCAGCTTAGGGGGGGGCTCTTCGAATGAGCAGTTCTTC. Translated: CASSLGGGSSNEQFF.